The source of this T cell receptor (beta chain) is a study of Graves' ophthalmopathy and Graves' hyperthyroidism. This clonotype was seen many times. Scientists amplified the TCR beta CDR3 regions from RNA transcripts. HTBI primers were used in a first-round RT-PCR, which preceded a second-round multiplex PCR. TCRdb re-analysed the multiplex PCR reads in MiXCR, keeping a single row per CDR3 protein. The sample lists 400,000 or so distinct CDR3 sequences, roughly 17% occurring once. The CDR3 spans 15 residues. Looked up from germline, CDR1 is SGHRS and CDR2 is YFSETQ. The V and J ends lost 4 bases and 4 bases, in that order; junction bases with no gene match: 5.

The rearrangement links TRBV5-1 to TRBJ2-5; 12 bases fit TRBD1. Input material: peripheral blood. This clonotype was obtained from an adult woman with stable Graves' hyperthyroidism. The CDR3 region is CASSGGQGAGETQYF. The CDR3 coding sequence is TGCGCCAGCAGCGGGGGACAGGGGGCAGGAGAGACCCAGTACTTC.